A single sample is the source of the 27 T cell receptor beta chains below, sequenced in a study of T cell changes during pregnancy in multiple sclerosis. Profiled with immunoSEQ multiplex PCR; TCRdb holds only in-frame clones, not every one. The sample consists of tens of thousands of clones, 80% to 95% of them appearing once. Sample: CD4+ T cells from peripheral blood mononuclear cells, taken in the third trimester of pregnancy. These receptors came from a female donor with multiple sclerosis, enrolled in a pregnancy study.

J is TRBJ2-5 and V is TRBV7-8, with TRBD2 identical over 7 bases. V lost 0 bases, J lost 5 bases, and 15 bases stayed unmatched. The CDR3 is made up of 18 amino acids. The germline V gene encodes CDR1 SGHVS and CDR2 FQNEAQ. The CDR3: CASSLARAMGGTEETQYF. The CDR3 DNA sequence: TGTGCCAGCAGCTTAGCCCGGGCTATGGGGGGGACGGAGGAGACCCAGTACTTC.

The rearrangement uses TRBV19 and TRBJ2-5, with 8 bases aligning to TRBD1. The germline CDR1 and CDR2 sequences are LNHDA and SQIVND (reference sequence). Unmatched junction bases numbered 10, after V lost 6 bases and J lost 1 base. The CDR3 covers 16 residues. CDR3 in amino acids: CASSLRTGTFQETQYF. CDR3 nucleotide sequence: TGTGCCAGTAGCCTCCGGACAGGGACGTTCCAAGAGACCCAGTACTTC.

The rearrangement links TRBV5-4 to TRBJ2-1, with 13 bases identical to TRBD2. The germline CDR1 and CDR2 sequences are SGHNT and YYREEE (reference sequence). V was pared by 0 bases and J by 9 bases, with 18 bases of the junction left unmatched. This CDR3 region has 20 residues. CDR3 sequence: CASSLGTGTSGDGYGSEQFF. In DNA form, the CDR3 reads TGTGCCAGCAGCTTGGGGACGGGGACTAGCGGGGATGGGTACGGGAGTGAGCAGTTCTTC.

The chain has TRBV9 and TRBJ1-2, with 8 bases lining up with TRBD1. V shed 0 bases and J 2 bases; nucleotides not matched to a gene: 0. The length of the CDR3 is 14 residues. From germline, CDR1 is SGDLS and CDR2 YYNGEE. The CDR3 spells CASSVAGGNYGYTF. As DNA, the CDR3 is TGTGCCAGCAGCGTAGCAGGGGGCAACTATGGCTACACCTTC.

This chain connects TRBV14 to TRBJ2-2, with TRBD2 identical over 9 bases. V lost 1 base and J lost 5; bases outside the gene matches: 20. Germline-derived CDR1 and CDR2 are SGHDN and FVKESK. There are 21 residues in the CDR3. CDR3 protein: CASSQGGSGGPTALTTGELFF. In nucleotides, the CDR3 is TGTGCCAGCAGCCAAGGTGGGAGCGGGGGGCCAACCGCCCTTACTACCGGGGAGCTGTTTTTT.

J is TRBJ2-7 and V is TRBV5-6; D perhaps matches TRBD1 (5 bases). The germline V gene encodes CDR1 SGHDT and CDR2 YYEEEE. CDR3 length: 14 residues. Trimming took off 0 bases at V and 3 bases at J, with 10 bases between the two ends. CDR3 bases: TGTGCCAGCAGCTTGGTAGGGGCCCGCTACGAGCAGTACTTC. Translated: CASSLVGARYEQYF.

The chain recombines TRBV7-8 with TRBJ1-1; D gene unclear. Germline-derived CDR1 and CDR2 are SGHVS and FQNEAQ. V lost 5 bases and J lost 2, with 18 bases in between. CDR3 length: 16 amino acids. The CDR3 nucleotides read TGTGCCAGCAGCATACTGGCACAAGGACTAAACACTGAAGCTTTCTTT. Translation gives CASSILAQGLNTEAFF.

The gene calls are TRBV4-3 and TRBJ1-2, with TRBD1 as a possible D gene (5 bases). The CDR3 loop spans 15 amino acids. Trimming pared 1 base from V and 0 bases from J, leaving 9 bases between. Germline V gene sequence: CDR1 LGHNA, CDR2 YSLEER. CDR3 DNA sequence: TGCGCCAGCAGCCAAGCCGGGGGAGCTAACTATGGCTACACCTTC. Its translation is CASSQAGGANYGYTF.

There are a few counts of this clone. CDR3 sequence (DNA): TGTGCCAGCACTCAGGGGAGCAATCAGCCCCAGCATTTT. Residues: CASTQGSNQPQHF. The rearrangement joins TRBV2 to TRBJ1-5, with D maybe TRBD1 (6 bases). Trimming pared 7 bases from V and 1 base from J, leaving 8 bases between. Germline V gene data show CDR1 as SNHLY and CDR2 as FYNNEI. This CDR3 has 13 amino acids.

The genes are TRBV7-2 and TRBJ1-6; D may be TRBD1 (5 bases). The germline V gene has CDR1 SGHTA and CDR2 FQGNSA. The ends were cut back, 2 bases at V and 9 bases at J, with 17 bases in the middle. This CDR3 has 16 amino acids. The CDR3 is CASSLSFGQGSSPLHF. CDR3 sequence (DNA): TGTGCCAGCAGCTTAAGTTTTGGGCAGGGAAGTTCACCCCTCCACTTT.

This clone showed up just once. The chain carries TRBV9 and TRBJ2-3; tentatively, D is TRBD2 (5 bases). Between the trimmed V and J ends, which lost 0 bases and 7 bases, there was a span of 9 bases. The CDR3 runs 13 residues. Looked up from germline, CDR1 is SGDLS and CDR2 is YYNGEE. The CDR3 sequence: CASSVALANTQYF. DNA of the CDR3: TGTGCCAGCAGCGTAGCGCTAGCTAATACGCAGTATTTT.

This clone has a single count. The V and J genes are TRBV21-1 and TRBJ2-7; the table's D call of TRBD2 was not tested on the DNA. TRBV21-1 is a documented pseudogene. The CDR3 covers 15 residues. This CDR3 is CASSKAALRSYEQYF. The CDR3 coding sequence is TGTGCCAGCAGCAAAGCGGCCTTGCGGTCCTACGAGCAGTACTTC.

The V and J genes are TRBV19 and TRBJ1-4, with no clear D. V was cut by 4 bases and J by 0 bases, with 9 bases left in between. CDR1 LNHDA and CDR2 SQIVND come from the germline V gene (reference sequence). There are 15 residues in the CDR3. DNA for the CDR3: TGTGCCAGTAGTACCCAGGTCGCAACTAATGAAAAACTGTTTTTT. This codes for CASSTQVATNEKLFF.

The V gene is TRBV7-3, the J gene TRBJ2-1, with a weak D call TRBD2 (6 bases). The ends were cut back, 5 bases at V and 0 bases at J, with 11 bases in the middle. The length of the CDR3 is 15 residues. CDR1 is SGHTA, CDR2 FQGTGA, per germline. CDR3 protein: CASSRRGSSYNEQFF. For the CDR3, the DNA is TGTGCCAGCAGCCGACGGGGGAGCTCCTACAATGAGCAGTTCTTC.

The CDR3: CASSQGGYSGGAGTQYF. CDR3 sequence (DNA): TGCGCCAGCAGCCAAGGAGGATATAGCGGGGGGGCAGGGACCCAGTACTTC. J is TRBJ2-5 and V is TRBV4-3, with TRBD2 matching 11 bases. Per the germline V gene, CDR1 is LGHNA and CDR2 is YSLEER. There are 17 residues in the CDR3. With 1 base clipped from V and 7 bases from J, the junction kept 11 bases outside the gene matches.

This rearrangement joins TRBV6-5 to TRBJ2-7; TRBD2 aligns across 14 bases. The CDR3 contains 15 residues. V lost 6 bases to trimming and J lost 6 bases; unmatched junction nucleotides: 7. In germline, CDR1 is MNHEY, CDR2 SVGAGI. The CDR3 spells CASSRTSGGPREQYF. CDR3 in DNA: TGTGCCAGCAGCCGGACTAGCGGGGGGCCCCGCGAGCAGTACTTC.

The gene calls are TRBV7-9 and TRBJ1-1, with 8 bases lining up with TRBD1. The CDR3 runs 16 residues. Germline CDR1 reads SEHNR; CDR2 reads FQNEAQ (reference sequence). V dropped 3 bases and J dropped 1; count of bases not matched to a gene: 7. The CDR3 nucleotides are TGTGCCAGCAGCTTTGGTTACGGACAGGGGAACACTGAAGCTTTCTTT. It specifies CASSFGYGQGNTEAFF.

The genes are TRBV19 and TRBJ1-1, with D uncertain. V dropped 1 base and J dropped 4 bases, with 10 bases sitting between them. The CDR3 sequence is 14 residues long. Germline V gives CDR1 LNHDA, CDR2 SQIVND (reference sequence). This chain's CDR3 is CASSIVAGLTEAFF. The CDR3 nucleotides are TGTGCCAGTAGTATAGTCGCAGGTCTCACTGAAGCTTTCTTT.

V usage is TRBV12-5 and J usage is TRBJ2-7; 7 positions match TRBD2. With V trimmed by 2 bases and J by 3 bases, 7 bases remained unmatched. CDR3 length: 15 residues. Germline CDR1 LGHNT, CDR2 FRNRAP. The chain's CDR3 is CASGLYGDYRYEQYF. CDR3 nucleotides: TGTGCTAGTGGTTTGTACGGGGACTATCGCTACGAGCAGTACTTC.

This CDR3 is CASTKAGTGNTIYF. DNA of the CDR3: TGTGCCAGCACCAAGGCGGGAACTGGAAACACCATATATTTT. V is TRBV6-5 and J is TRBJ1-3, with D hard to call. The CDR3 consists of 14 residues. Trimming removed 7 bases from V and 2 bases from J, with 12 bases in between. Germline CDR1 reads MNHEY; CDR2 reads SVGAGI.

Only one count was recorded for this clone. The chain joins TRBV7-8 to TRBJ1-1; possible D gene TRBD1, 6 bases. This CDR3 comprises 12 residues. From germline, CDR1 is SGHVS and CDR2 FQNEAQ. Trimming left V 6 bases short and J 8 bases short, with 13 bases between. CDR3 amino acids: CASSDPGGEAFF. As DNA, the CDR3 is TGTGCCAGCAGTGACCCTGGGGGCGAAGCTTTCTTT. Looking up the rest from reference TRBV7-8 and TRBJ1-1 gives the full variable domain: GAGVSQSPRYKVAKRGQDVALRCDPISGHVSLFWYQQALGQGPEFLTYFQNEAQLDKSGLPSDRFFAERPEGSVSTLKIQRTQQEDSAVYLCASSDPGGEAFFGQGTRLTVV.

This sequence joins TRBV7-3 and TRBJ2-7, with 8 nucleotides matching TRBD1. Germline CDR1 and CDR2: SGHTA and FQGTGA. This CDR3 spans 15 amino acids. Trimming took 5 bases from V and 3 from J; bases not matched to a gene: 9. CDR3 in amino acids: CASSPYRGEIYEQYF. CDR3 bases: TGTGCCAGCAGCCCGTACAGGGGGGAGATCTACGAGCAGTACTTC.

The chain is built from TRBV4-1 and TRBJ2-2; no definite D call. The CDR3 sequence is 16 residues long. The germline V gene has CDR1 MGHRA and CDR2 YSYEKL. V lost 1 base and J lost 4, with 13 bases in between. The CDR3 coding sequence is TGCGCCAGCAGCCAAGGTTGGCAGGTTTCCACCGGGGAGCTGTTTTTT. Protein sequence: CASSQGWQVSTGELFF.

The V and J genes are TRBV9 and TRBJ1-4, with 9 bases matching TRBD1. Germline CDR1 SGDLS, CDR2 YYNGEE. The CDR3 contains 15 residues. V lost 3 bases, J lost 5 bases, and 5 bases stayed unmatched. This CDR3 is CASSGSGTGNEKLFF. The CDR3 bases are TGTGCCAGCAGCGGATCCGGGACAGGGAATGAAAAACTGTTTTTT.

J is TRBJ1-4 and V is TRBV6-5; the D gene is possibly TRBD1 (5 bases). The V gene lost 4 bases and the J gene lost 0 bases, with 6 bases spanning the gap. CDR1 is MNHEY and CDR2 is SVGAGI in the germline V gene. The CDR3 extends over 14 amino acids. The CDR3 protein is CASSSTATNEKLFF. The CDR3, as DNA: TGTGCCAGCAGTTCGACAGCAACTAATGAAAAACTGTTTTTT.

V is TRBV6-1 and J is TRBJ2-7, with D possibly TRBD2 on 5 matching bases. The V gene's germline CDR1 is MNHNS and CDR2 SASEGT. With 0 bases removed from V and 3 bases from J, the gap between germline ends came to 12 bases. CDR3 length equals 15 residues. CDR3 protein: CASSEARDQFYEQYF. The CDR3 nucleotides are TGTGCCAGCAGTGAAGCCCGGGATCAATTCTACGAGCAGTACTTC.

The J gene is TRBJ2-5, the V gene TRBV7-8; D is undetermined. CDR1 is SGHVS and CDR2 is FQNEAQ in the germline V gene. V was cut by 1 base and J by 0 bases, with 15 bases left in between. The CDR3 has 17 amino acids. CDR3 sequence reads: CASSLGWWAMYQETQYF. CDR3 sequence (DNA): TGTGCCAGCAGCTTAGGGTGGTGGGCCATGTACCAAGAGACCCAGTACTTC.